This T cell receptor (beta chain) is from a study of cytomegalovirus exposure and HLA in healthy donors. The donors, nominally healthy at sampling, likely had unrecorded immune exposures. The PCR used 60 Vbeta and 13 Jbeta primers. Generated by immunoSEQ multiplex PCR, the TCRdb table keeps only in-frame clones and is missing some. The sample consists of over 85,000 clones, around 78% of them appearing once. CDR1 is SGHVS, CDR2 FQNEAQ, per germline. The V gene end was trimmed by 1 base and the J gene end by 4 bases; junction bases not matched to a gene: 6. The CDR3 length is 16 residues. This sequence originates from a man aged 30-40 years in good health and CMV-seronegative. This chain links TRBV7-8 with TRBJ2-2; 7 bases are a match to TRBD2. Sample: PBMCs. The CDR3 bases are TGTGCCAGCAGCTTAGGGGGGGGTACGGGCACCGGGGAGCTGTTTTTT. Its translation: CASSLGGGTGTGELFF.